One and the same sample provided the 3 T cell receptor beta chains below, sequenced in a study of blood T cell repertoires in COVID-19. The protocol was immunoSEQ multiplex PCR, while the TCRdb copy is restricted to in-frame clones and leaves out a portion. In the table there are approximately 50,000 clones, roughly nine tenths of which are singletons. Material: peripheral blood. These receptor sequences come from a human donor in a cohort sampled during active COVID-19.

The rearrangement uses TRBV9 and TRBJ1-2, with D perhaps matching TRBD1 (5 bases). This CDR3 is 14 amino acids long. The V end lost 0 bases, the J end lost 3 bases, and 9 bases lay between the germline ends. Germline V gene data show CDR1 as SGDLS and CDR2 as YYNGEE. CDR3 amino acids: CASSVGIGDYGYTF. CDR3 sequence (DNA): TGTGCCAGCAGCGTAGGGATAGGGGACTATGGCTACACCTTC.

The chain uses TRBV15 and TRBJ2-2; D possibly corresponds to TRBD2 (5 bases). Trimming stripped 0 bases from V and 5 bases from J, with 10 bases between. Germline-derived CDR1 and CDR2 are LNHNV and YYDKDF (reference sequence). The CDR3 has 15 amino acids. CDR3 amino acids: CATSRDLGDTGELFF. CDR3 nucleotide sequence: TGTGCCACCAGCAGAGATCTGGGAGATACCGGGGAGCTGTTTTTT.

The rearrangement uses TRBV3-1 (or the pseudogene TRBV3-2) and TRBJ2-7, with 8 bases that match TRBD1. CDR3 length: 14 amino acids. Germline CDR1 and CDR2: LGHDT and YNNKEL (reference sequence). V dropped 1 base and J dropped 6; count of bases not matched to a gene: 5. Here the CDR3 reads CASSQGDRGPEQYF. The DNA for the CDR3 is TGTGCCAGCAGCCAAGGCGACAGGGGCCCCGAGCAGTACTTC.